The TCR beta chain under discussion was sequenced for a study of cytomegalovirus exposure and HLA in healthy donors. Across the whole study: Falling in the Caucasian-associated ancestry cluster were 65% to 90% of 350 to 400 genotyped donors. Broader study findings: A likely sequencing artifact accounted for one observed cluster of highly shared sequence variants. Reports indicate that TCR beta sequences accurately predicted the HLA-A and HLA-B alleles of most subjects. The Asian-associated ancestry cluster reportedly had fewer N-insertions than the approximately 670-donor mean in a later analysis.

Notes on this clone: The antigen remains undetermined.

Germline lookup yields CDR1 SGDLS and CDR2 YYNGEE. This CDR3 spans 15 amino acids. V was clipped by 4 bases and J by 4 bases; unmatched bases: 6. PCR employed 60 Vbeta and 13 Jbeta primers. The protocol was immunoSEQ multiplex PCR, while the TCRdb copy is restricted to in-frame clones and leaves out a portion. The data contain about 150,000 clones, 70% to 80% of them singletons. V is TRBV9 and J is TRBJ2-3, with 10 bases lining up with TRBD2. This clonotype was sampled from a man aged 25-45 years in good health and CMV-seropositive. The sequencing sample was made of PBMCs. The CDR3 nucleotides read TGTGCCAGCAGCCAGCGGGGGGGCCGCCCAGATACGCAGTATTTT. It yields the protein CASSQRGGRPDTQYF.